The sequence of this T cell receptor beta chain was determined in a study of shared clonotypes between healthy human individuals. Trimming left V 8 bases short and J 2 bases short, with 12 bases between. CDR1 is MNHEY, CDR2 SMNVEV, per germline (reference sequence). The CDR3 runs to 13 residues. It was at deep level that the assay was run. Clones were read by immunoSEQ multiplex PCR, and TCRdb kept only the in-frame ones, dropping some. The repertoire holds about 960,000 clones, with around 80% as singletons. A CD45RA-negative memory subset and a CD45RA+ naive subset were separated from the CD4+ cells. Study observations and caveats: Depth of sequencing was expected to influence donor clonotype sharing. Only blood was sampled; tissue repertoires likely differ.

A note on this clone: The antigen is undetermined. Other DNA sequences in the same sample also yield this CDR3.

Sequenced material: memory CD4+ T cells sorted from blood. Regarding subset: CD45RA-negative fraction. The clonotype originates from a man younger than 35 in good health. The chain recombines TRBV27 with TRBJ1-1; the D gene is possibly TRBD1 (5 bases). As DNA, the CDR3 is TGTGCCAGCTCCGGGACTCTCAACACTGAAGCTTTCTTT. Protein sequence: CASSGTLNTEAFF.